One sample yielded the 16 T cell receptor beta chains listed below, sequenced in a study of breast tumors, draining lymph nodes, adjacent tissues. TCRdb re-analysed the multiplex PCR reads in MiXCR, keeping a single row per CDR3 protein. Here the sample spans some 140,000 distinct CDR3 sequences, over 20% being singletons. Axillary draining lymph nodes of breast cancer patients supplied the node samples. Sequencing input: axillary lymph node tissue. These receptors originate from a female donor with breast cancer. Some clones in this sample may be carry-over from other donors' samples.

This clonotype came up many times. This sequence joins TRBV5-1 and TRBJ2-1, with 9 bases lining up with TRBD2. Germline CDR1 and CDR2: SGHRS and YFSETQ. The CDR3 length is 15 residues. V lost 3 bases and J lost 8; bases outside the gene matches: 9. This chain's CDR3 is CASSSGSGSGDEQFF. DNA for the CDR3: TGCGCCAGCAGCTCAGGTAGCGGGAGTGGGGATGAGCAGTTCTTC.

This clonotype was seen a single time. This may be a read error: a much more frequent sequence differs by one nucleotide. The rearrangement uses TRBV14 and TRBJ2-5; maybe TRBD2 (6 bases). V was pared by 0 bases and J by 7 bases, with 9 bases between. The CDR3 has 13 residues. The V gene's germline CDR1 is SGHDN and CDR2 FVKESK. The CDR3 region has the DNA TGTGCCAGCAGCCAAGAGGTGGGAGGGACCCAGTACTTC. The encoded protein is CASSQEVGGTQYF.

Remarks on this clonotype: Likely a read error: the CDR3 ends without its conserved phenylalanine or tryptophan. V gene TRBV6-1 combines with J gene TRBJ1-3, with 7 bases matching TRBD1. The J segment lost 2 bases and the V segment lost 6 bases, leaving 7 bases of the junction unmatched. The germline V gene has CDR1 MNHNS and CDR2 SASEGT. CDR3 length: 15 amino acids. The CDR3 protein is CASRKVTGAGNTIYY. CDR3 nucleotides: TGTGCCAGCAGGAAGGTAACAGGGGCTGGAAACACCATATATTAT.

Points on this clonotype: A much more abundant neighbour one base away suggests this may be a read error. V usage is TRBV30 and J usage is TRBJ1-6; D uncertain. Germline loops: CDR1 GTSNPN, CDR2 SVGIG (reference sequence). The CDR3 is made up of 15 amino acids. The V and J ends lost 1 base and 2 bases respectively, with 9 bases between them. The CDR3 sequence: CAWSGGITYNSPLHF. CDR3 coding DNA: TGTGCCTGGAGTGGGGGTATTACCTATAATTCACCCCTCCACTTT. Complete variable domain (other parts from reference TRBV30 and TRBJ1-6): SQTIHQWPATLVQPVGSPLSLECTVEGTSNPNLYWYRQAAGRGLQLLFYSVGIGQISSEVPQNLSASRPQDRQFILSSKKLLLSDSGFYLCAWSGGITYNSPLHFGNGTRLTVT.

This clonotype was observed many times. The V and J genes are TRBV19 and TRBJ1-6, with D tentatively TRBD1 (5 bases). The CDR3 spans 15 residues. V lost 1 base to trimming and J lost 7 bases, with 11 bases between them. The germline V gene has CDR1 LNHDA and CDR2 SQIVND (reference sequence). Here the CDR3 DNA reads TGTGCCAGTAGTATAGGGGGCTCCCGGAATTCACCCCTCCACTTT. This translates into CASSIGGSRNSPLHF.

At least ten counts were recorded for this clonotype. The J gene is TRBJ2-2, the V gene TRBV4-2; 9 bases line up with TRBD2. The V segment lost 0 bases and the J segment 9 bases; nucleotides outside the gene matches: 8. The CDR3 has 16 residues. Germline V gives CDR1 LGHNA, CDR2 YNFKEQ. In DNA form, the CDR3 reads TGTGCCAGCAGCCAAGAGATGAATAGCGGGAGTAGGGAGCTGTTTTTT. Its protein is CASSQEMNSGSRELFF.

The CDR3 here is CASSDRSNFNEQFF. CDR3 in DNA: TGTGCCAGCAGTGACCGCTCCAACTTCAATGAGCAGTTCTTC. The rearrangement links TRBV28 to TRBJ2-1; no definite D call. Germline V CDR1 and CDR2: MDHEN, SYDVKM. V was shortened by 5 bases and J by 6 bases, with 14 bases between the two germline ends. This CDR3 has 14 amino acids.

About this clonotype itself: This may be a read error, as it is one base from a much larger clone. The chain recombines TRBV25-1 with TRBJ1-2, with 8 nucleotides matching TRBD1. Looked up from germline, CDR1 is MGHDK and CDR2 is SYGVNS. Trimming at V came to 5 bases and at J to 1 base, leaving 6 bases not matched to a gene. The CDR3 is 15 amino acids. CDR3 sequence reads: CASSKVDRGNYGYTF. CDR3 DNA sequence: TGTGCCAGCAGTAAAGTTGACAGGGGTAACTATGGCTACACCTTC.

This clonotype occurred a few times. The rearrangement links TRBV30 to TRBJ2-1, with D uncertain. V lost 2 bases to trimming and J lost 9 bases, with 17 bases between them. The CDR3 contains 14 residues. The germline V gene has CDR1 GTSNPN and CDR2 SVGIG (reference sequence). The CDR3 nucleotides are TGTGCCTGGAGTTATAACGTTAGGCGGACTGAGCAGTTCTTC. Its translation: CAWSYNVRRTEQFF.

Ten or more counts support this clonotype. This chain uses TRBV18 with TRBJ1-6; no clear D gene. This CDR3 region has 13 residues. CDR1 and CDR2 (germline): KGHSH, LQKENI. V lost 1 base and J lost 8, with 6 bases in between. CDR3 in amino acids: CASSPRGDSPLHF. The CDR3 nucleotides read TGTGCCAGCTCACCACGGGGTGATTCACCCCTCCACTTT.

This clonotype occurred once. This could be a read error, since a much larger clone is one nucleotide away. V and J are TRBV7-9 and TRBJ2-1; D remains ambiguous. TRBJ2-7 explains the end of the DNA better; the J call may be wrong. CDR3 length: 14 amino acids. Germline CDR1 SEHNR, CDR2 FQNEAQ (reference sequence). CDR3 sequence reads: CASSFPSSYNEQYF. In DNA form, the CDR3 reads TGTGCCAGCAGCTTCCCGAGCTCCTACAATGAGCAGTACTTC.

Points on this clonotype: Being one base from a much bigger clone, this may be a read error. The chain combines TRBV7-9 with TRBJ2-5, with D perhaps TRBD2 (5 bases). This CDR3 region has 14 residues. V was pared by 5 bases and J by 5 bases, with 15 bases between. Per the germline V gene, CDR1 is SEHNR and CDR2 is FQNEAQ (reference sequence). The CDR3 reads CASSTPWRRETQYF. CDR3 DNA: TGTGCCAGCAGCACCCCATGGAGGCGGGAGACCCAGTACTTC.

The sample holds many counts of this clonotype. The rearrangement links TRBV19 to TRBJ2-1, with 14 bases matching TRBD2. Germline CDR1 reads LNHDA; CDR2 reads SQIVND (reference sequence). Trimming cost V 6 bases and J 9 bases; bases outside gene matches: 4. The CDR3 has 14 residues. The CDR3 DNA sequence: TGTGCCAGTAGGACTAGCGGGAGGGCCGTTGAGCAGTTCTTC. It translates to CASRTSGRAVEQFF. The full variable domain, its missing parts supplied by reference TRBV19 and TRBJ2-1, is DGGITQSPKYLFRKEGQNVTLSCEQNLNHDAMYWYRQDPGQGLRLIYYSQIVNDFQKGDIAEGYSVSREKKESFPLTVTSAQKNPTAFYLCASRTSGRAVEQFFGPGTRLTVL.

This clonotype was seen repeatedly, ten times or more. The genes are TRBV7-8 and TRBJ2-7; D call uncertain. Germline V gene sequence: CDR1 SGHVS, CDR2 FQNEAQ. The CDR3 contains 14 residues. The V end was cut by 1 base, the J end by 6 bases, with 13 bases between. CDR3 nucleotide sequence: TGTGCCAGCAGCTTAGGCCCCAGTTACGGCGAGCAGTACTTC. The encoded protein is CASSLGPSYGEQYF.

This clonotype was observed at least ten times. V gene TRBV20-1 combines with J gene TRBJ2-3; possibly TRBD1 for D (5 bases). Germline V gene data show CDR1 as DFQATT and CDR2 as SNEGSKA (reference sequence). Trimming shortened V by 6 bases and J by 4 bases, and 17 bases separated the two germline ends. The CDR3 length is 14 residues. DNA of the CDR3: TGCAGTGCAGACTTGGGGCGTGCCCCAGATACGCAGTATTTT. Residues: CSADLGRAPDTQYF.

This clonotype was recorded at least ten times. The chain joins TRBV5-4 to TRBJ2-1, with a weak D call TRBD2 (6 bases). The CDR3 contains 13 residues. The V gene's germline CDR1 is SGHNT and CDR2 YYREEE (reference sequence). V was trimmed by 0 bases and J by 9 bases, leaving 10 bases between them. This CDR3 reads CASSLDGTGEQFF. CDR3 sequence (DNA): TGTGCCAGCAGCTTGGATGGGACTGGTGAGCAGTTCTTC.